The rows below give T cell receptor beta chains drawn from one sample of a study of blood T cell repertoires in COVID-19. Libraries were prepared by immunoSEQ multiplex PCR; TCRdb keeps only in-frame clonotypes and omits some of them. The top ten hold less than 2% of the sample, which has about 300,000 clones, approximately 89% seen once. The sample consisted of peripheral blood. These receptors were taken from a woman in her 30s with COVID-19, enrolled during active disease. Each CDR3 is given with its conserved first and last residue.

>TRBV7-2|TRBJ1-1
CASSWEINTEAFF
>TRBV29-1|TRBJ1-2
CSVEDQGARGYTF
>TRBV6-1|TRBJ2-3
CASSDTTGSDTQYF
>TRBV6-5|TRBJ1-1
CASSYYSNTEAFF
>TRBV15|TRBJ2-1
CATSTLRRSGQGGSEQFF
>TRBV27|TRBJ2-3
CASSLQGRADTQYF
>TRBV7-6|TRBJ2-7
CASSLGASPGSYEQYF
>TRBV5-1|TRBJ2-2
CASSAHSVGGHTGELFF
>TRBV15|TRBJ2-7
CATSRDHGQGYEQYF
>TRBV5-1|TRBJ2-3
CASRTSGGPTDTQYF
>TRBV6-5|TRBJ2-1
CASSNAGGPPNEQFF
>TRBV7-9|TRBJ1-2
CASSLTPSDLRTGGGYTF
>TRBV5-4|TRBJ2-5
CASSFQGPGETQYF
>TRBV5-6|TRBJ1-4
CASSFSTQGIPNEKLFF
>TRBV24-1|TRBJ2-1
CATSDAGTSVNEQFF
>TRBV6-6|TRBJ2-2
CASSIGGGTGELFF
>TRBV7-9|TRBJ2-1
CASSPRAPPYNEQFF
>TRBV7-2|TRBJ2-1
CASSLVGGTGYEQFF
>TRBV9|TRBJ2-3
CASSVALGPRTDTQYF
>TRBV6-5|TRBJ1-1
CASRTTNQGNTEAFF
>TRBV7-8|TRBJ2-3
CASSLVFTDTQYF
>TRBV12-5|TRBJ1-2
CASAQGDYYGYTF
>TRBV7-9|TRBJ2-2
CASSQSLRGANTGELFF
>TRBV15|TRBJ2-3
CATSTVQGADTQYF
>TRBV11-2|TRBJ1-1
CASSLRGPLNTEAFF
>TRBV11-2|TRBJ2-1
CASSQGLDDEQFF
>TRBV7-6|TRBJ2-5
CASSFSNPLGTKETQYF
>TRBV28|TRBJ2-3
CASSFLQGHDTQYF
>TRBV28|TRBJ1-4
CASGRNRGERKLFF
>TRBV14|TRBJ2-1
CASSRVQGGQFF
>TRBV6-1|TRBJ1-1
CASSGVDRPTLPTTEAFF
>TRBV5-8|TRBJ1-5
CASSSAGNQPQHF
>TRBV10-3|TRBJ1-2
CAISMTGGDYGYTF
>TRBV7-9|TRBJ2-5
CASSLFYTGEQETQYF
>TRBV5-8|TRBJ1-4
CASSIGGLTSREKLFF
>TRBV3-1/TRBV3-2|TRBJ2-2
CASSQGGGGHTGELFF
>TRBV19|TRBJ2-5
CASSISQETQYF
>TRBV19|TRBJ1-5
CASSIVGGNQPQHF
>TRBV6-5|TRBJ1-3
CASVSPGGTIYF
>TRBV28|TRBJ2-6
CASSFAGSGANVLTF
>TRBV4-1|TRBJ1-2
CASSLGQMTYGYTF
>TRBV20-1|TRBJ2-1
CSAWRPTGEFF
>TRBV6-5|TRBJ2-3
CASSYVDSTDTQYF
>TRBV5-1|TRBJ2-3
CASSMTGDPGTDTQYF
>TRBV18|TRBJ1-2
CASSPAGDYGYTF
>TRBV3-1/TRBV3-2|TRBJ2-1
CASSHIYNEQFF
>TRBV27|TRBJ2-2
CASSLNTGTGSTGELFF
>TRBV9|TRBJ2-1
CASSASGGANEQFF
>TRBV6-5|TRBJ1-2
CASSYSEGAGGYTF